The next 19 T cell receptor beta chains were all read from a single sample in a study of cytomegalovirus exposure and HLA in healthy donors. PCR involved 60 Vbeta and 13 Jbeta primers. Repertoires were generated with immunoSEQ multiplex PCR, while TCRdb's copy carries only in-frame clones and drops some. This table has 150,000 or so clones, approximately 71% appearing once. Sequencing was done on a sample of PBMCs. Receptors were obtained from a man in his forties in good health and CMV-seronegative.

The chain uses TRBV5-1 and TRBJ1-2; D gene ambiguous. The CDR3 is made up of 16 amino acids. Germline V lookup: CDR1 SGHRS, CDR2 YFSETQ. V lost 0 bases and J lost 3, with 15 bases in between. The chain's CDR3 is CASSLDPTPSYYGYTF. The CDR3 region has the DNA TGCGCCAGCAGCTTGGACCCTACCCCAAGCTACTATGGCTACACCTTC. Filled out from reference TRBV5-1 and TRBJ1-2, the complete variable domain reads KAGVTQTPRYLIKTRGQQVTLSCSPISGHRSVSWYQQTPGQGLQFLFEYFSETQRNKGNFPGRFSGRQFSNSRSEMNVSTLELGDSALYLCASSLDPTPSYYGYTFGSGTRLTVV.

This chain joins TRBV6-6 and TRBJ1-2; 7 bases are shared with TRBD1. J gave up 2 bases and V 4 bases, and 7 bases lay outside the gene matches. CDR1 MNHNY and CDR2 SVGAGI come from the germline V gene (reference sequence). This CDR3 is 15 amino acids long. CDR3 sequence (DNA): TGTGCCAGCAGTTTTCTCGGAGGGGGCAACTATGGCTACACCTTC. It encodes CASSFLGGGNYGYTF.

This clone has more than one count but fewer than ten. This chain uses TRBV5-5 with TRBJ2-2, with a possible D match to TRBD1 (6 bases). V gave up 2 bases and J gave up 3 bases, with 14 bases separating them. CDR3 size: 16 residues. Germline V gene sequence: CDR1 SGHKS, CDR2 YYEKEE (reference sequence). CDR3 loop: CASSFWGLADTGELFF. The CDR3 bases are TGTGCCAGCAGCTTCTGGGGGCTCGCTGACACCGGGGAGCTGTTTTTT. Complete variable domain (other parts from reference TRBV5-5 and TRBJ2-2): DAGVTQSPTHLIKTRGQQVTLRCSPISGHKSVSWYQQVLGQGPQFIFQYYEKEERGRGNFPDRFSARQFPNYSSELNVNALLLGDSALYLCASSFWGLADTGELFFGEGSRLTVL.

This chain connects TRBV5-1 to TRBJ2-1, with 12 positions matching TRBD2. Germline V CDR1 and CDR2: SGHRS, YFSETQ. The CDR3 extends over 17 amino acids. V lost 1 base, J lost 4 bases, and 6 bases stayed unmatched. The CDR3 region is CASSLLPSGGGYNEQFF. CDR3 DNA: TGCGCCAGCAGCTTGCTCCCTAGCGGGGGGGGATACAATGAGCAGTTCTTC.

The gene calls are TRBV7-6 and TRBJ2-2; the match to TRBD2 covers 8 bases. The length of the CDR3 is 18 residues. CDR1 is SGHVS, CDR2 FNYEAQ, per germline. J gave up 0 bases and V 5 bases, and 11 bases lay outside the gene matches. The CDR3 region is CASSDMTAGAANTGELFF. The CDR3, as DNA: TGTGCCAGCAGCGACATGACAGCGGGGGCGGCGAACACCGGGGAGCTGTTTTTT.

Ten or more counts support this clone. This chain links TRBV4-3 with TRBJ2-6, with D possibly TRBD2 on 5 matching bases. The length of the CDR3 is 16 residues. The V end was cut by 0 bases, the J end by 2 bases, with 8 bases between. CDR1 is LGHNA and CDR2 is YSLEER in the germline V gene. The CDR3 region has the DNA TGCGCCAGCAGCCAAGATAAGGGAGCTGGGGCCAACGTCCTGACTTTC. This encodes CASSQDKGAGANVLTF.

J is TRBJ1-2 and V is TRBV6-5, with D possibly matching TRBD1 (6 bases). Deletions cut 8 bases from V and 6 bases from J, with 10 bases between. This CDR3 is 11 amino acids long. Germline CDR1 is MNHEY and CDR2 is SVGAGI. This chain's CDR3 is CASSQGNGYTF. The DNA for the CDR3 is TGTGCCAGCTCACAGGGAAATGGCTACACCTTC.

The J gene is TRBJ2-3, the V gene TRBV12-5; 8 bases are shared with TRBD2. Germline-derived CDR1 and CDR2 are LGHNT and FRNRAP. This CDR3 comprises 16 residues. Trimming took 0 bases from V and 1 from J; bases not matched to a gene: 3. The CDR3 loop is CASGLVLRGGTDTQYF. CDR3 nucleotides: TGTGCTAGTGGTTTGGTCTTGCGGGGGGGCACAGATACGCAGTATTTT.

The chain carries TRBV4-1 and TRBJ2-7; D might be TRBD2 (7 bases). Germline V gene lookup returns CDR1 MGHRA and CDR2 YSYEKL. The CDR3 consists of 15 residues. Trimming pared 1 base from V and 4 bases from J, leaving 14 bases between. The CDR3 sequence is CASSQGIGGGYEQYF. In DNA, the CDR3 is TGCGCCAGCAGCCAAGGTATAGGGGGGGGATACGAGCAGTACTTC.

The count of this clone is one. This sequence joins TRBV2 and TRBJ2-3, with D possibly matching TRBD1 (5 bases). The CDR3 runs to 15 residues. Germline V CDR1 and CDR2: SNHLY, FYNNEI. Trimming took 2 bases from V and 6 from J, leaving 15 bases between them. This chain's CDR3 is CASSERGAWRDTQYF. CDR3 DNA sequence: TGTGCCAGCAGTGAACGTGGGGCCTGGCGGGATACGCAGTATTTT. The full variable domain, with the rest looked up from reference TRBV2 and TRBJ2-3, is EPEVTQTPSHQVTQMGQEVILRCVPISNHLYFYWYRQILGQKVEFLVSFYNNEISEKSEIFDDQFSVERPDGSNFTLKIRSTKLEDSAMYFCASSERGAWRDTQYFGPGTRLTVL.

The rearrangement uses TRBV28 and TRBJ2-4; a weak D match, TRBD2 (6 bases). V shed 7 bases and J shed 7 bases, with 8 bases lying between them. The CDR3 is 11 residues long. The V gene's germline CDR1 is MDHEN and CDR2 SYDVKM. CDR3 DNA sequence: TGTGCCAGCACAAGCGGGAACATTCAGTACTTC. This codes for CASTSGNIQYF.

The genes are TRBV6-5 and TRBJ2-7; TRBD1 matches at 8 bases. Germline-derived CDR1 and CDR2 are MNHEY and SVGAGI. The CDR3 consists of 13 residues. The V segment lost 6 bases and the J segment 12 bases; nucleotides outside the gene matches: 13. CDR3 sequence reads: CASRTGQGGGWYF. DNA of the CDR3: TGTGCCAGCAGAACAGGACAGGGAGGAGGGTGGTACTTC.

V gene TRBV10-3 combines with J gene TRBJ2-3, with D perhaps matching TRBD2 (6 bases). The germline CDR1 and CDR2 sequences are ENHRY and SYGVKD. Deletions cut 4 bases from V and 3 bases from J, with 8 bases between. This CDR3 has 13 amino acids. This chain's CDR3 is CAISGGVTDTQYF. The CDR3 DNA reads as TGTGCCATCAGTGGCGGGGTTACAGATACGCAGTATTTT.

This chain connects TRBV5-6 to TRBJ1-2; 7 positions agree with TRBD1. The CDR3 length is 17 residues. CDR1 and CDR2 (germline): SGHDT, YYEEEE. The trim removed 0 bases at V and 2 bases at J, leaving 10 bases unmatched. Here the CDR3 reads CASSLDRGVLINYGYTF. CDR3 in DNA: TGTGCCAGCAGCTTGGACAGGGGAGTATTGATAAACTATGGCTACACCTTC.

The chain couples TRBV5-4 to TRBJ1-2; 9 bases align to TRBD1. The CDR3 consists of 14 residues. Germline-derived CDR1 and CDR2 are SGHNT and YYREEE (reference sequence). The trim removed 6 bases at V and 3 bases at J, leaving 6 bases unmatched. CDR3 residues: CASTLGQGDYGYTF. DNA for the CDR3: TGTGCCAGCACCCTGGGACAGGGCGACTATGGCTACACCTTC.

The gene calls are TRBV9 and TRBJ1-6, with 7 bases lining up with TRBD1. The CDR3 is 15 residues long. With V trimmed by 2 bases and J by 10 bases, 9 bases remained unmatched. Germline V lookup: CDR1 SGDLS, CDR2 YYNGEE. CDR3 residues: CASSVAGTVGSPLHF. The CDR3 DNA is TGTGCCAGCAGCGTCGCCGGGACAGTTGGATCACCCCTCCACTTT.

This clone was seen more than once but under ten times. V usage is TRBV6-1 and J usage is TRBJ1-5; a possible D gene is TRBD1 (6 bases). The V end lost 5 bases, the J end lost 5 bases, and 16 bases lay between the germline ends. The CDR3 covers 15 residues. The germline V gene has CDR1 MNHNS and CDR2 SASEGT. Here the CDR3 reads CASSMDSRGYQPQHF. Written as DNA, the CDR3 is TGTGCCAGCAGTATGGACAGTCGTGGGTATCAGCCCCAGCATTTT.

The CDR3 is CASSPDRVVSYGYTF. The DNA of the CDR3 is TGTGCCAGCAGCCCCGACAGGGTTGTATCCTATGGCTACACCTTC. The chain is built from TRBV6-5 and TRBJ1-2; 7 bases align to TRBD1. Germline loops: CDR1 MNHEY, CDR2 SVGAGI. V trimming: 6 bases; J trimming: 4 bases; junction bases outside the gene matches: 11. The CDR3 has 15 amino acids.

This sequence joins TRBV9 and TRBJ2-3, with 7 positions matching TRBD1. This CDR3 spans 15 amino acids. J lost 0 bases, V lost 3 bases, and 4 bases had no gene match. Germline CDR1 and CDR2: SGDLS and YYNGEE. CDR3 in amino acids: CASSARTGSTDTQYF. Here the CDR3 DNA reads TGTGCCAGCAGCGCGAGGACAGGCAGCACAGATACGCAGTATTTT. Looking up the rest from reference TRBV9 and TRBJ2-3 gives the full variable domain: DSGVTQTPKHLITATGQRVTLRCSPRSGDLSVYWYQQSLDQGLQFLIQYYNGEERAKGNILERFSAQQFPDLHSELNLSSLELGDSALYFCASSARTGSTDTQYFGPGTRLTVL.